Following are 3 T cell receptor beta chains from one sample sequenced in a study of human versus mouse CDR3 diversity and MHC coevolution. Sequencing was performed with immunoSEQ multiplex PCR; in TCRdb, only in-frame clones are kept and a portion is missing. The sample contains some 60,000 clones, 85% to 95% of which appear only once. Sequencing used naive CD4+ T cells from blood. Subset in this sample: CD45RO-negative CD62L-positive naive CD4 T cells. Receptor source: a person aged 60 to 70 in good health.

CDR3 region: CASRPVSGRGYEQFF. The CDR3 nucleotides read TGTGCCAGCCGGCCGGTTAGCGGGAGAGGGTATGAGCAGTTCTTC. This rearrangement joins TRBV25-1 to TRBJ2-1; 9 bases align to TRBD2. Germline V gives CDR1 MGHDK, CDR2 SYGVNS. CDR3 length equals 15 residues. V shed 8 bases, J shed 8 bases, and the junction held 13 bases outside the gene matches. The full variable domain, with the rest looked up from reference TRBV25-1 and TRBJ2-1, is EADIYQTPRYLVIGTGKKITLECSQTMGHDKMYWYQQDPGMELHLIHYSYGVNSTEKGDLSSESTVSRIRTEHFPLTLESARPSHTSQYLCASRPVSGRGYEQFFGPGTRLTVL.

The genes are TRBV5-1 and TRBJ2-5; 10 positions match TRBD1. The length of the CDR3 is 16 residues. Germline V gives CDR1 SGHRS, CDR2 YFSETQ. With V trimmed by 3 bases and J by 2 bases, 7 bases remained unmatched. In DNA form, the CDR3 reads TGCGCCAGCAGCTCCCGGGACAGGGGACCTCAAGAGACCCAGTACTTC. It is translated as CASSSRDRGPQETQYF. The full variable domain, its missing parts supplied by reference TRBV5-1 and TRBJ2-5, is KAGVTQTPRYLIKTRGQQVTLSCSPISGHRSVSWYQQTPGQGLQFLFEYFSETQRNKGNFPGRFSGRQFSNSRSEMNVSTLELGDSALYLCASSSRDRGPQETQYFGPGTRLLVL.

The CDR3 region has the DNA TGTGCCAGCAGCCGGACCGGGACTAGCGGGAGGATGGGCACAGATACGCAGTATTTT. Protein sequence: CASSRTGTSGRMGTDTQYF. This chain joins TRBV7-3 and TRBJ2-3; 15 bases map to TRBD2. The CDR3 runs to 19 residues. CDR1 and CDR2 (germline): SGHTA, FQGTGA. After removal of 5 bases from V and 1 base from J, the junction contained 10 bases not matched to a gene.